Sequencing of this T cell receptor beta chain was carried out in a study of blood T cell repertoires in COVID-19. Across the study: The United States, Italy and Spain were the sources of the acute and convalescent COVID-19 samples.

The CDR3 sequence is 14 residues long. CDR1 LGHDT and CDR2 YNNKEL come from the germline V gene (reference sequence). Deletions cut 4 bases from V and 4 bases from J, with 12 bases between. Libraries were prepared by immunoSEQ multiplex PCR; TCRdb keeps only in-frame clonotypes and omits some of them. The table has 150,000 to 200,000 clones, about 85% seen once. V and J are TRBV3-1 (or the pseudogene TRBV3-2) and TRBJ2-3; maybe TRBD2 (6 bases). The TCR was taken from a man of 80 years or more with COVID-19, enrolled during active disease. Material: peripheral blood. The CDR3 reads CASSPRLVPDTQYF. The CDR3 coding sequence is TGTGCCAGCAGCCCCCGACTAGTTCCAGATACGCAGTATTTT.